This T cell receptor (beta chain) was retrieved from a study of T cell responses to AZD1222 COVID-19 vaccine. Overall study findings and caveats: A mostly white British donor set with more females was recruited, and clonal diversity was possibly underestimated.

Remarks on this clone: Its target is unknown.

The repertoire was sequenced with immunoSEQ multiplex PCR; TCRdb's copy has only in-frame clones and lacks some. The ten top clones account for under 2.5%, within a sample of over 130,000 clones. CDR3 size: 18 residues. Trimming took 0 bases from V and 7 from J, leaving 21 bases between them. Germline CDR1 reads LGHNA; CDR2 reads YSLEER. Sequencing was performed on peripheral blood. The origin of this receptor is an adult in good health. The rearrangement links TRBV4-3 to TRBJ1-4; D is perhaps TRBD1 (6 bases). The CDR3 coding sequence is TGCGCCAGCAGCCAAGATGGGGGGGCGAGGTCCTCGGGTGAAAAACTGTTTTTT. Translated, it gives CASSQDGGARSSGEKLFF.